The rows below give T cell receptor beta chains drawn from one sample of a study of blood T cells in healthy people across ages. One entry per CDR3 protein results from TCRdb running MiXCR on the 5' RACE reads. The sample yields about 640,000 distinct CDR3 sequences, roughly three fifths seen once. The sample consisted of blood. All receptors come from a man in his sixties in good health. Each CDR3 is given with its conserved first and last residue. A D gene is named only where the DNA matches it firmly. Not all rows give a size; the values are once, few, many and, for expanded clones, a class.

>few|18|TRBJ2-5|.|TRBV11-2
TGTGCCAGCAGCTTAACGCCGGATTGGAGGGGGCGCCGGGAGACCCAGTACTTC
CASSLTPDWRGRRETQYF
>.|14|TRBJ2-3|TRBD2|TRBV10-3
TGTGCCAGCACTAGCGGGGGAAGCACAGATACGCAGTATTTT
CASTSGGSTDTQYF
>few|15|TRBJ1-2|.|TRBV5-1
TGCGCCAGCAGCTTGGAAGGCAGCAACTACTATGGCTACACCTTC
CASSLEGSNYYGYTF
>few|15|TRBJ2-1|.|TRBV12-3/TRBV12-4
TGTGCCAGCAACTACGGACCGCCGGGAGACAATGAGCAGTTCTTC
CASNYGPPGDNEQFF
>.|16|TRBJ2-7|TRBD1|TRBV4-3
TGCGCCAGCAGCCAAGAGGCCCAGGGGGCTATCTACGGGCAGTACTTC
CASSQEAQGAIYGQYF
>few|12|TRBJ2-1|.|TRBV20-1
TGCAGTGCTAGAGAGCGGATCAATGAGCAGTTCTTC
CSARERINEQFF
>.|15|TRBJ2-5|.|TRBV9
TGTGCCAGCAGCGAGGGCGGGCTGGATCAAGAGACCCAGTACTTC
CASSEGGLDQETQYF
>.|17|TRBJ1-1|TRBD1|TRBV4-2
TGTGCCAGCAGCCAAGATCTTCTTCGGACAGGGAGGCCTGAAGCTTTCTTT
CASSQDLLRTGRPEAFF
>.|13|TRBJ2-7|.|TRBV7-2
TGTGCCAGCAGCTTAACTCGGACCTACGAGCAGTACTTC
CASSLTRTYEQYF
>.|15|TRBJ2-7|TRBD2|TRBV29-1
TGCAGCGTTGAAGGGGTTGCGGGGGGCACCTACGAGCAGTACTTC
CSVEGVAGGTYEQYF
>.|14|TRBJ2-5|.|TRBV3-1
TGTGCCAGCAGCCAAGGTGTGCTCCAAGAGACCCAGTACTTC
CASSQGVLQETQYF
>.|17|TRBJ1-5|TRBD1|TRBV4-2
TGTGCCGGCAGCCCGGTATGGACAGGGGGAAGCAATCAGCCCCAGCATTTT
CAGSPVWTGGSNQPQHF
>few|13|TRBJ2-5|.|TRBV20-1
TGCAGTGCCCAACAGGGGGGGCAAGAGACCCAGTACTTC
CSAQQGGQETQYF
>.|16|TRBJ2-3|.|TRBV21-1
TGTGCCAGCAGCACGTACCCAACGGAGGGTGCAGATACGCAGTATTTT
CASSTYPTEGADTQYF
>.|15|TRBJ1-2|.|TRBV14
TGTGCCAGCAGCCAAGCCGGACGGGGTGACTATGGCTACACCTTC
CASSQAGRGDYGYTF
>once|18|TRBJ2-2|.|TRBV9
TGTGCCAGCAGCGTAGGAGTTTTGGGTGGCGTTAGCATCGGGGAGCTGTTTTTT
CASSVGVLGGVSIGELFF
>.|18|TRBJ2-6|TRBD1|TRBV4-1
TGCGCCAGCAGCCAAAGGACAGGGGCCGGCTCTGGGGCCAACGTCCTGACTTTC
CASSQRTGAGSGANVLTF
>.|16|TRBJ2-1|.|TRBV5-1
TGCGCCAGCAGCTTCGCCTACATGGGTCAAGGCAATGAGCAGTTCTTC
CASSFAYMGQGNEQFF
>.|16|TRBJ1-4|.|TRBV20-1
TGCAGTGCTAGTCCTCCATACTGGGGGAATAATGAAAAACTGTTTTTT
CSASPPYWGNNEKLFF
>.|14|TRBJ2-5|TRBD1|TRBV5-1
TGCGCCAGCAGCGGACAGGCGACCCAAGAGACCCAGTACTTC
CASSGQATQETQYF
>few|16|TRBJ2-7|.|TRBV21-1
TGTGCCAGCAGCAAAGCGACCGGGACAGGGCCCTACGAGCAGTACTTC
CASSKATGTGPYEQYF
>.|13|TRBJ1-1|.|TRBV20-1
TGCAGTGCTAGAGACGACGGGAACGCTGAAGCTTTCTTT
CSARDDGNAEAFF
>.|15|TRBJ1-2|TRBD1|TRBV12-3/TRBV12-4
TGTGCCAGCAGAATACTATCCGGGACAGGGAGTGGCTACACCTTC
CASRILSGTGSGYTF
>.|16|TRBJ2-1|.|TRBV11-2
TGTGCCAGCAGCTTAGTTGGGGGGCCGCCCTACAATGAGCAGTTCTTC
CASSLVGGPPYNEQFF
>.|14|TRBJ2-3|.|TRBV3-1
TGTGCCAGCAGCCAAGGACAGGCCACAGATACGCAGTATTTT
CASSQGQATDTQYF
>.|13|TRBJ2-3|.|TRBV19
TGTGCCAGTACCCTCAGCGGCACAGATACGCAGTATTTT
CASTLSGTDTQYF
>once|18|TRBJ2-7|.|TRBV20-1
TGCAGTGCTAGAAGCGGGGGGCCCACAGGGGGCGTCGGCTACGAGCAGTACTTC
CSARSGGPTGGVGYEQYF
>.|14|TRBJ2-7|.|TRBV5-1
TGCGCCAGCAGCTTGGGACCACAAAGCTACGAGCAGTACTTC
CASSLGPQSYEQYF
>few|16|TRBJ2-4|.|TRBV27
TGTGCCAGCAGTTTATCCGTCGGTCTAGCCAAAAACATTCAGTACTTC
CASSLSVGLAKNIQYF
>few|15|TRBJ1-6|.|TRBV20-1
TGCAGTGCTAGAAAAGTAACAGCCTATAATTCACCCCTCCACTTT
CSARKVTAYNSPLHF
>.|13|TRBJ1-1|.|TRBV10-1
TGCGCCAGCACGCGGGGATTGAACACTGAAGCTTTCTTT
CASTRGLNTEAFF
>few|14|TRBJ1-1|.|TRBV20-1
TGCAGTGCTAGGGGGGGCAGGGTTGGTAATGAAGCTTTCTTT
CSARGGRVGNEAFF
>few|12|TRBJ2-5|.|TRBV20-1
TGCAGTGCTAGGGGAGGTACAGAGACCCAGTACTTC
CSARGGTETQYF
>.|16|TRBJ1-2|.|TRBV7-9
TGTGCCAGCAGCTTAGGGGGGAACAGGGTCGGCTATGGCTACACCTTC
CASSLGGNRVGYGYTF
>.|17|TRBJ2-4|TRBD2|TRBV13
TGTGCCAACTCTCGCTCCCGCAGCGGGGTAGCCAAAAACATTCAGTACTTC
CANSRSRSGVAKNIQYF
>few|14|TRBJ2-5|TRBD1|TRBV24-1
TGTGCCACCAGTGATTCAGGGGGAGCGGAGACCCAGTACTTC
CATSDSGGAETQYF